A selection of T cell receptor beta chains follows, all from one sample in a study of blood T cell repertoires in COVID-19. Only in-frame clones appear in the TCRdb table, and some are missing; sequencing was by immunoSEQ multiplex PCR. There are under 350,000 clones in the sample; 70% to 90% occur only once, and more than 9.5% lies in the top ten. The sequencing input was peripheral blood. These receptors were obtained from a woman in her 70s with acute or convalescent COVID-19. The CDR3 runs from the conserved cysteine through the conserved F or W. Fields, in order: D gene, clone size, J gene, V gene, CDR3 protein, CDR3 DNA. A D gene is named only where the DNA matches it firmly. The size field is filled for only some rows; it gives once, few, many or a size class.

D gene: .; clone size: once; J gene: TRBJ1-2; V gene: TRBV4-2; CDR3 protein: CASSQDGGSEGYTF; CDR3 DNA: TGTGCCAGCAGCCAAGATGGGGGGAGCGAGGGCTACACCTTC
D gene: .; clone size: .; J gene: TRBJ1-1; V gene: TRBV12-3/TRBV12-4; CDR3 protein: CASSTGVGTEAFF; CDR3 DNA: TGTGCCAGCAGCACAGGTGTTGGTACTGAAGCTTTCTTT
D gene: TRBD1; clone size: .; J gene: TRBJ1-2; V gene: TRBV18; CDR3 protein: CASSREQGFVYGYTF; CDR3 DNA: TGTGCCAGCTCACGGGAACAGGGGTTTGTTTATGGCTACACCTTC
D gene: TRBD1; clone size: .; J gene: TRBJ1-1; V gene: TRBV27; CDR3 protein: CASSLLQGAREAFF; CDR3 DNA: TGTGCCAGCAGTTTACTTCAGGGGGCCCGGGAAGCTTTCTTT
D gene: .; clone size: once; J gene: TRBJ1-1; V gene: TRBV12-5; CDR3 protein: CASGLSSTGLAEAFF; CDR3 DNA: TGTGCTAGTGGTTTGTCTTCGACCGGGTTGGCTGAAGCTTTCTTT
D gene: .; clone size: .; J gene: TRBJ2-7; V gene: TRBV2; CDR3 protein: CASSRALAYEQYF; CDR3 DNA: TGTGCCAGCAGTCGCGCTTTAGCCTACGAGCAGTACTTC
D gene: .; clone size: once; J gene: TRBJ2-6; V gene: TRBV5-5; CDR3 protein: CASSLGLMPGANVLTF; CDR3 DNA: TGTGCCAGCAGCTTGGGACTCATGCCTGGGGCCAACGTCCTGACTTTC
D gene: TRBD1; clone size: .; J gene: TRBJ2-5; V gene: TRBV5-1; CDR3 protein: CASSGTGEGTQYF; CDR3 DNA: TGCGCCAGCAGCGGAACAGGGGAAGGGACCCAGTACTTC
D gene: TRBD1; clone size: once; J gene: TRBJ2-2; V gene: TRBV7-2; CDR3 protein: CASSFRQGRTGELFF; CDR3 DNA: TGTGCCAGCAGCTTCCGACAGGGAAGGACCGGGGAGCTGTTTTTT
D gene: .; clone size: .; J gene: TRBJ1-1; V gene: TRBV18; CDR3 protein: CASSPGDYTEAFF; CDR3 DNA: TGTGCCAGCTCACCCGGGGACTACACTGAAGCTTTCTTT
D gene: .; clone size: few; J gene: TRBJ2-3; V gene: TRBV5-4; CDR3 protein: CASAWGASTDTQYF; CDR3 DNA: TGTGCCTCAGCTTGGGGAGCGAGCACAGATACGCAGTATTTT
D gene: .; clone size: .; J gene: TRBJ1-3; V gene: TRBV19; CDR3 protein: CASSSGVTGNTIYF; CDR3 DNA: TGTGCCAGTAGTTCAGGGGTGACTGGAAACACCATATATTTT
D gene: TRBD1; clone size: .; J gene: TRBJ2-1; V gene: TRBV6-5; CDR3 protein: CASAVGRGNEQFF; CDR3 DNA: TGTGCCAGCGCCGTGGGCAGGGGGAATGAGCAGTTCTTC
D gene: .; clone size: .; J gene: TRBJ1-6; V gene: TRBV19; CDR3 protein: CASRLRPSSYNSPLHF; CDR3 DNA: TGTGCCAGCCGACTACGGCCGAGCTCCTATAATTCACCCCTCCACTTT
D gene: .; clone size: .; J gene: TRBJ1-1; V gene: TRBV12-2; CDR3 protein: CASRQSGIFTEAFF; CDR3 DNA: TGTGCAAGTCGCCAATCAGGGATCTTCACTGAAGCTTTCTTT
D gene: .; clone size: .; J gene: TRBJ1-1; V gene: TRBV12-3/TRBV12-4; CDR3 protein: CASSRPAGTEAFF; CDR3 DNA: TGTGCCAGCAGCCGCCCAGCGGGCACTGAAGCTTTCTTT
D gene: TRBD2; clone size: .; J gene: TRBJ2-1; V gene: TRBV5-1; CDR3 protein: CASSSLAGGQQEQFF; CDR3 DNA: TGCGCCAGCAGCTCACTAGCGGGGGGCCAACAAGAGCAGTTCTTC
D gene: .; clone size: .; J gene: TRBJ2-3; V gene: TRBV28; CDR3 protein: CASRLRTWGDTQYF; CDR3 DNA: TGTGCCAGCAGGCTACGTACGTGGGGCGATACGCAGTATTTT
D gene: .; clone size: .; J gene: TRBJ2-1; V gene: TRBV9; CDR3 protein: CASSVRGDRSYNEQFF; CDR3 DNA: TGTGCCAGCAGCGTTCGCGGGGACCGTTCCTACAATGAGCAGTTCTTC
D gene: .; clone size: .; J gene: TRBJ1-1; V gene: TRBV5-1; CDR3 protein: CASSLSRSLNTEAFF; CDR3 DNA: TGCGCCAGCAGCTTGTCCCGGTCGTTGAACACTGAAGCTTTCTTT
D gene: TRBD1; clone size: .; J gene: TRBJ1-5; V gene: TRBV2; CDR3 protein: CASSVETGTSNQPQHF; CDR3 DNA: TGTGCCAGCAGTGTAGAGACAGGGACTAGCAATCAGCCCCAGCATTTT
D gene: TRBD1; clone size: .; J gene: TRBJ1-1; V gene: TRBV2; CDR3 protein: CASSEATRTGKEAFF; CDR3 DNA: TGTGCCAGCAGTGAAGCTACTCGGACAGGGAAGGAAGCTTTCTTT
D gene: .; clone size: .; J gene: TRBJ1-2; V gene: TRBV28; CDR3 protein: CASSGRYRAPHDGYTF; CDR3 DNA: TGTGCCAGCAGTGGTAGATACAGGGCCCCCCACGATGGCTACACCTTC
D gene: .; clone size: few; J gene: TRBJ1-2; V gene: TRBV3-1/TRBV3-2; CDR3 protein: CASSQTHSNYGYTF; CDR3 DNA: TGTGCCAGCAGCCAAACCCACTCGAACTATGGCTACACCTTC